This TCR beta chain was profiled in a study of identical twins. General study points: Memory repertoires lacked the insertion deficit that abundant cord blood beta clonotypes showed.

One entry per CDR3 protein, called by TCRdb with MiXCR from the 5' RACE reads. This table holds around 1.7 million distinct CDR3 sequences, less than 35% found once. In this sample, this clonotype turned up a few times. The target antigen is unknown. The source of this sequence is a newborn girl in good health. The sequenced sample was cord blood.

In DNA form, the CDR3 reads TGTGCCAGCAGTTTAGCCAGCTCCAATGAAAAACTGTTTTTT. Amino acids: CASSLASSNEKLFF. V and J are TRBV28 and TRBJ1-4; D uncertain. CDR1 and CDR2 from the germline V gene are MDHEN and SYDVKM. Trimming took off 2 bases at V and 5 bases at J, with 9 bases between the two ends. The CDR3 totals 14 residues.